The source of this TCR beta chain is a study of blood T cells in healthy people across ages. Findings of the study overall: Because donor CMV status was unknown, expanded clonotype changes were possibly confounded.

Alongside a J-beta primer mix, a sample-barcoded 5' primer served in a second PCR lasting roughly 6 to 11 cycles. TCRdb passed the 5' RACE reads through MiXCR, listing each CDR3 protein once. The sample lists some 1,000,000 distinct CDR3 sequences; under 30% were seen once. Germline CDR1 is SGHDN and CDR2 is FVKESK. V shed 1 base and J 2 bases; nucleotides not matched to a gene: 4. The length of the CDR3 is 16 residues. A word on this clonotype: Its antigen is unidentified.

This sample was shared with a second study, whose subject was T cells of mothers and their children.

Sequences were obtained from blood. The chain is built from TRBV14 and TRBJ1-2; TRBD1 agrees at 10 bases. The clonotype originates from a girl aged 2-15 years in good health. The CDR3 nucleotides read TGTGCCAGCAGCCAAGGCGGGACAGGGGCCAACTATGGCTACACCTTC. It translates to CASSQGGTGANYGYTF.